Listed below are T cell receptor beta chains from one sample, sequenced in a study of T cell responses to AZD1222 COVID-19 vaccine. Measured with immunoSEQ multiplex PCR; TCRdb has only the in-frame clones, and not every one. This table has 25,000 to 35,000 clones, roughly nine tenths appearing once. This specimen was peripheral blood, taken on day 0 of AZD1222 vaccination. These receptors originate from an adult in good health. The CDR3 runs from the conserved cysteine through the conserved F or W. A D gene is named only where the DNA matches it firmly. Clone size is shown for a subset of rows, as once, few, many or a class of expanded clone.

D | length | size | J | V | DNA | CDR3
- | 15 | - | TRBJ2-1 | TRBV6-5 | TGTGCCAGCAGTTCCGAGAAGAGCTCCTACAATGAGCAGTTCTTC | CASSSEKSSYNEQFF
- | 14 | - | TRBJ1-4 | TRBV6-5 | TGTGCCAGCAGTACCACAAGGGTAGGGGAAAAACTGTTTTTT | CASSTTRVGEKLFF
TRBD2 | 16 | - | TRBJ2-5 | TRBV3-1/TRBV3-2 | TGTGCCAGCACCCCCCAGGGACTAGCGGGTCAAGAGACCCAGTACTTC | CASTPQGLAGQETQYF
TRBD1 | 16 | - | TRBJ1-5 | TRBV6-2/TRBV6-3 | TGTGCCAGCAGTTACTCAATCACAGGGGGCGGTCAGCCCCAGCATTTT | CASSYSITGGGQPQHF
- | 16 | - | TRBJ1-2 | TRBV7-2 | TGTGCCAGCAGCTTTTCAGGGGCGCTCCCTCTTGGAGGCTACACCTTC | CASSFSGALPLGGYTF
- | 16 | - | TRBJ2-1 | TRBV27 | TGTGCCAGCACCATGGACTGGGAAAGCTCCTACAATGAGCAGTTCTTC | CASTMDWESSYNEQFF
- | 16 | - | TRBJ1-2 | TRBV2 | TGTGCCAGCAGTGTGGGGCGGGGCAGGGCCAACTATGGCTACACCTTC | CASSVGRGRANYGYTF
- | 12 | - | TRBJ1-3 | TRBV10-3 | TGTGCCATCAGGGAGGATGGAAACACCATATATTTT | CAIREDGNTIYF
- | 14 | - | TRBJ1-1 | TRBV19 | TGTGCCAGTAGTATAGCGGCCAGCGTCACTGAAGCTTTCTTT | CASSIAASVTEAFF
- | 17 | - | TRBJ1-5 | TRBV19 | TGTGCCAGTAGTATGTTACGGGGGAGCGAAAAAATGGGGCCCCAGCATTTT | CASSMLRGSEKMGPQHF
- | 11 | - | TRBJ1-3 | TRBV20-1 | TGCAGTGCTTGGGGGAGAAACACCATATATTTT | CSAWGRNTIYF
TRBD1 | 15 | - | TRBJ1-1 | TRBV5-4 | TGTGCCAGCACCCCAGGCAGGGGGAGGCTCACTGAAGCTTTCTTT | CASTPGRGRLTEAFF
- | 12 | once | TRBJ2-1 | TRBV4-2 | TGTGCCAGCAGCCAAGATAGCAGGGAGCAGTTCTTC | CASSQDSREQFF
TRBD1 | 11 | - | TRBJ1-1 | TRBV10-1 | TGCGCCAGAAAAGGGGGCTCCGAAGCTTTCTTT | CARKGGSEAFF
- | 14 | - | TRBJ1-5 | TRBV6-5 | TGTGCCAGCAGCCCCCCAGGGAGCAATCAGCCCCAGCATTTT | CASSPPGSNQPQHF
- | 13 | - | TRBJ2-3 | TRBV29-1 | TGCAGCGTTGACATGGGCCGAGGAGATACGCAGTATTTT | CSVDMGRGDTQYF
- | 14 | - | TRBJ1-5 | TRBV6-5 | TGTGCCAGCAGGGGGGTTGGGAGCAATCAGCCCCAGCATTTT | CASRGVGSNQPQHF
- | 14 | - | TRBJ2-5 | TRBV5-1 | TGCGCCAGCAGCACCCGGGACCCCGCCCAGACCCAGTACTTC | CASSTRDPAQTQYF
- | 16 | - | TRBJ1-3 | TRBV5-6 | TGTGCCAGCAGCTTGGGTTACAGGGTATCCGGAAACACCATATATTTT | CASSLGYRVSGNTIYF
TRBD1 | 15 | - | TRBJ1-4 | TRBV10-3 | TGTGCCATCAGTGTCAGGGGGGGGACTAATGAAAAACTGTTTTTT | CAISVRGGTNEKLFF
- | 11 | few | TRBJ1-2 | TRBV30 | TGTGCCTGGAGTGTACGGGAAGGCTACACCTTC | CAWSVREGYTF
TRBD1 | 13 | - | TRBJ1-2 | TRBV4-3 | TGCGCCAGCAGCCTGAGGACAGGGGATGGCTACACCTTC | CASSLRTGDGYTF
- | 15 | - | TRBJ2-2 | TRBV5-1 | TGCGCCAGCAGCTTGGAGGGGGGTAACACCGGGGAGCTGTTTTTT | CASSLEGGNTGELFF
- | 13 | - | TRBJ2-1 | TRBV5-4 | TGTGCCAGCAGCCCCCGGTCAGGGATGGAGCAGTTCTTC | CASSPRSGMEQFF
- | 14 | - | TRBJ1-2 | TRBV6-1 | TGTGCCAGCAGTGAACTCCCGGGGGGCCATGGCTACACCTTC | CASSELPGGHGYTF
TRBD1 | 14 | few | TRBJ2-1 | TRBV19 | TGTGCCAGTATGTTGACAGGGCCTGACAATGAGCAGTTCTTC | CASMLTGPDNEQFF
- | 16 | - | TRBJ2-2 | TRBV5-1 | TGCGCCAGCAGCTTGGTTACGGGGGCGAACACCGGGGAGCTGTTTTTT | CASSLVTGANTGELFF
- | 13 | - | TRBJ1-4 | TRBV5-1 | TGCGCCAGCAGCTTACAGCAGAATGAAAAACTGTTTTTT | CASSLQQNEKLFF
- | 11 | - | TRBJ2-5 | TRBV6-5 | TGTGCCAGCAGATTAGATGAGACCCAGTACTTC | CASRLDETQYF
TRBD1 | 16 | few | TRBJ2-2 | TRBV10-1 | TGCGCCAGCAGTGAGTCGGGGGACAGTTACACCGGGGAGCTGTTTTTT | CASSESGDSYTGELFF
- | 15 | - | TRBJ2-4 | TRBV9 | TGTGCCAGCAGCGTAGGCGGAAACCCTAAAAACATTCAGTACTTC | CASSVGGNPKNIQYF
- | 14 | few | TRBJ2-5 | TRBV5-4 | TGTGCCAGCAGTTTAAGCACAGGGCGGGAGACCCAGTACTTC | CASSLSTGRETQYF
TRBD1 | 14 | - | TRBJ1-2 | TRBV6-5 | TGTGCCAGCAGTACAATAGGGACAGCCTATGGCTACACCTTC | CASSTIGTAYGYTF
- | 14 | - | TRBJ2-3 | TRBV6-5 | TGTGCCAGCAGGAGAAAGCCTGGTCCCGATACGCAGTATTTT | CASRRKPGPDTQYF
- | 13 | - | TRBJ1-1 | TRBV7-9 | TGTGCCAGCAGCTTAGAGCAGGGGTTTGAAGCTTTCTTT | CASSLEQGFEAFF
TRBD2 | 15 | - | TRBJ2-3 | TRBV7-9 | TGTGCCAGCAGCTTAGGTTCTAGCGGGGGGGATACGCAGTATTTT | CASSLGSSGGDTQYF
TRBD1 | 17 | - | TRBJ2-5 | TRBV9 | TGTGCCAGCAGCGTAGACTCCGAACAGGGGTTTCAAGAGACCCAGTACTTC | CASSVDSEQGFQETQYF
TRBD2 | 16 | - | TRBJ2-3 | TRBV6-5 | TGTGCCAGCAGTTACGGGGGGGGAAAAACTACAGATACGCAGTATTTT | CASSYGGGKTTDTQYF
- | 14 | - | TRBJ2-5 | TRBV9 | TGTGCCAGCAGCGTAGGGACCTACCAAGAGACCCAGTACTTC | CASSVGTYQETQYF
- | 13 | - | TRBJ2-7 | TRBV19 | TGTGCCAGTAGCCCGACGGGCTCCTACGAGCAGTACTTC | CASSPTGSYEQYF
TRBD1 | 17 | - | TRBJ2-7 | TRBV7-2 | TGTGCCAGCAGCTTAGACCCGGGACAGTCCTACTCCTACGAGCAGTACTTC | CASSLDPGQSYSYEQYF
- | 14 | - | TRBJ1-1 | TRBV5-1 | TGCGCCAGCAGCTTCTCACAGATAAACCCCATCCAGGACTTT | CASSFSQINPIQDF
- | 15 | - | TRBJ1-1 | TRBV4-3 | TGCGCCAGCAGCCAAGTGTCGGGGCAGGGCACTGAAGCTTTCTTT | CASSQVSGQGTEAFF
- | 13 | - | TRBJ2-2 | TRBV5-4 | TGTGCCAGCCGCCGGGCCTCGCCCGGGGAGCTGTTTTTT | CASRRASPGELFF
- | 12 | - | TRBJ2-1 | TRBV15 | TGTGCCACCAGCAGAGGGGACTCTGAGCAGTTCTTC | CATSRGDSEQFF
- | 14 | - | TRBJ1-2 | TRBV6-6 | TGTGCCAGCAATCCTCGCGAGGGCGCGCGGGGCTACACCTTC | CASNPREGARGYTF
TRBD1 | 17 | - | TRBJ1-2 | TRBV15 | TGTGCCACCAGCAGAGAGAGGTCAGGGGGCTTAAACTATGGCTACACCTTC | CATSRERSGGLNYGYTF
TRBD1 | 14 | - | TRBJ2-7 | TRBV7-2 | TGTGCCAGCACGGACCCGGGACAGGCTTACGAGCAGTACTTC | CASTDPGQAYEQYF
- | 14 | - | TRBJ2-1 | TRBV7-2 | TGTGCCAGCAGCTTAGACGGTGCCTACAATGAGCAGTTCTTC | CASSLDGAYNEQFF
- | 16 | - | TRBJ1-5 | TRBV3-1/TRBV3-2 | TGTGCCAGCAGCCCCCTCGCTCAGACAGCCGATCAGCCCCAGCATTTT | CASSPLAQTADQPQHF
- | 16 | - | TRBJ2-7 | TRBV4-3 | TGCGCCAGCAGCCAAGATATAACTAGAAGGGTGGACGAGCAGTACTTC | CASSQDITRRVDEQYF
- | 14 | - | TRBJ1-5 | TRBV19 | TGTGCCAGTAGTGACGACAGGACGAATCAGCCCCAGCATTTT | CASSDDRTNQPQHF
TRBD1 | 18 | - | TRBJ1-2 | TRBV9 | TGTGCCAGCAGCGCCCCCCGTGGAGGGGGCGACCCGAGGTATGGCTACACCTTC | CASSAPRGGGDPRYGYTF
- | 14 | - | TRBJ2-2 | TRBV9 | TGTGCCAGCAGCGCCCCCGGGGGGCCCGGGGAGCTGTTTTTT | CASSAPGGPGELFF